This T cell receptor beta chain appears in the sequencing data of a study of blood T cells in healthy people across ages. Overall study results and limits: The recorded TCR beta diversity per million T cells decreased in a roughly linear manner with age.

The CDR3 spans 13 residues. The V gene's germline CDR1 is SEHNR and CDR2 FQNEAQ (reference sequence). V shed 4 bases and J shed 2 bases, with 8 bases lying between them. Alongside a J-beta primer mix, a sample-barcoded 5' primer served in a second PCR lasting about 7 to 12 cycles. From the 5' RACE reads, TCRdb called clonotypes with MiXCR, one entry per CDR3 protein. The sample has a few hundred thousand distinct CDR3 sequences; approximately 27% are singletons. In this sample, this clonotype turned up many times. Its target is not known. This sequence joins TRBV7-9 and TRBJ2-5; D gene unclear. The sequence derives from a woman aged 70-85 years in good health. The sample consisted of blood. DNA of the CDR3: TGTGCCAGCAGCTCCGACGGACAAGAGACCCAGTACTTC. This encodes CASSSDGQETQYF.